This T cell receptor (beta chain) emerged from a study of B cell selection in AIRE deficiency. The CDR3 runs to 13 residues. V was pared by 2 bases and J by 7 bases, with 9 bases between. Per germline, CDR1 MNHNS and CDR2 SASEGT. Assay: immunoSEQ multiplex PCR; the TCRdb copy retains only in-frame clones and omits some. This sample carries about 20,000 clones, roughly 97% of them seen once, and the ten largest clones take around 0.3%. CD4+CD127+ cells were sorted as the conventional CD4 T cells. The sequence was obtained from a human donor with AIRE deficiency. The chain combines TRBV6-1 with TRBJ1-5; D is unresolved. The sequencing sample was made of conventional CD4+ T cells sorted from PBMCs. CDR3 sequence: CASSELGFQPQHF. The CDR3, as DNA: TGTGCCAGCAGTGAATTGGGATTCCAGCCCCAGCATTTT.